Below, 18 T cell receptor beta chains from the same sample are listed, as sequenced in a study of blood T cell repertoires in COVID-19 (dated by TCRdb to the early 2020s). The method was the immunoSEQ multiplex PCR assay. TCRdb retrieved this table from immuneACCESS and kept in-frame rearrangements only. Not all clones are present; in checked studies, unresolved V genes account for under half, and no reason is known for the remainder. In all, the sample holds 270,000 or so clones, and 80% to 90% of those were seen once. Together, the top ten hold about 4% of the sample. Input material: PBMCs or T cells enriched from blood (not recorded which). The receptor set was obtained from a young woman with acute COVID-19.

As regards this clone: The junction departs from germline at one end; a sequencing error may be responsible. The CDR3 bases are TGTGCCAGCAGTTTAGGGCCCGGGGACTATGGCTACACCTTC. It is translated as CASSLGPGDYGYTF. The gene calls are TRBV11-3 and TRBJ1-2; no clear D. Germline V gene lookup returns CDR1 SGHNT and CDR2 YENEEA. The CDR3 runs 14 residues.

V is TRBV6-5 and J is TRBJ2-4; 8 bases are shared with TRBD1. V lost 0 bases, J lost 15 bases, and 10 bases stayed unmatched. Germline V gene lookup returns CDR1 MNHEY and CDR2 SVGAGI. This CDR3 has 14 amino acids. The CDR3 DNA is TGTGCCAGCAGTTACTCGGTGTCAGGGGGCGACTTGTACTTC. This codes for CASSYSVSGGDLYF.

The CDR3 region is CASSRSGASYEQYF. DNA of the CDR3: TGTGCCAGCAGCCGAAGCGGGGCTTCCTACGAGCAGTACTTC. The chain combines TRBV28 with TRBJ2-7, with 7 positions matching TRBD2. CDR1 is MDHEN, CDR2 SYDVKM, per germline. J lost 1 base, V lost 6 bases, and 6 bases had no gene match. CDR3 length equals 14 residues.

V gene TRBV4-1 combines with J gene TRBJ2-5, with unresolved D. V dropped 5 bases and J dropped 7 bases, with 14 bases sitting between them. Germline V CDR1 and CDR2: MGHRA, YSYEKL. This CDR3 spans 13 amino acids. CDR3 coding DNA: TGCGCCAGCAGCAATCGGTCGCTCGGGACCCAGTACTTC. Its translation: CASSNRSLGTQYF.

The chain uses TRBV14 and TRBJ2-1; 8 bases line up with TRBD1. The CDR3 length is 15 residues. Germline V CDR1 and CDR2: SGHDN, FVKESK. V was pared by 7 bases and J by 4 bases, with 9 bases of the junction left unmatched. CDR3 sequence: CASTLGRGLYNEQFF. As DNA, the CDR3 is TGTGCCAGCACCCTCGGCAGGGGGCTATACAATGAGCAGTTCTTC.

The rearrangement joins TRBV10-3 to TRBJ1-1; D is ambiguous. The V and J ends lost 0 bases and 1 base respectively, with 9 bases between them. Germline CDR1 reads ENHRY; CDR2 reads SYGVKD. This CDR3 has 15 residues. CDR3 region: CAISESRQSNTEAFF. The CDR3 nucleotides are TGTGCCATCAGTGAGTCACGACAATCGAACACTGAAGCTTTCTTT.

The rearrangement uses TRBV4-1 and TRBJ2-1; D remains unclear. This CDR3 comprises 16 residues. V was shortened by 1 base and J by 1 base, with 11 bases between the two germline ends. Germline CDR1 and CDR2: MGHRA and YSYEKL. The CDR3 DNA reads TGCGCCAGCAGCCAAGTCGCCCGGTCATCCTACAATGAGCAGTTCTTC. Amino acids: CASSQVARSSYNEQFF.

This chain connects TRBV5-8 to TRBJ2-3; 13 bases line up with TRBD2. The CDR3 length is 16 residues. CDR1 and CDR2 (germline): SGHTS, YDEGEE. Trimming took 6 bases from V and 7 from J; bases not matched to a gene: 11. The CDR3 DNA sequence: TGTGCCAGCATAAAGGGGACTAGCGGGACAGGGAATACGCAGTATTTT. This gives the protein CASIKGTSGTGNTQYF. The full variable domain, its missing parts supplied by reference TRBV5-8 and TRBJ2-3, is EAGVTQSPTHLIKTRGQQATLRCSPISGHTSVYWYQQALGLGLQFLLWYDEGEERNRGNFPPRFSGRQFPNYSSELNVNALELEDSALYLCASIKGTSGTGNTQYFGPGTRLTVL.

The V call is TRBV19, the J call TRBJ1-5, with D unclear. Looked up from germline, CDR1 is LNHDA and CDR2 is SQIVND (reference sequence). The CDR3 consists of 16 residues. Trimming pared 3 bases from V and 2 bases from J, leaving 14 bases between. The CDR3: CASSIWSGEGNQPQHF. The CDR3 DNA follows: TGTGCCAGTAGTATTTGGAGTGGCGAGGGCAATCAGCCCCAGCATTTT.

The genes are TRBV2 and TRBJ1-6; perhaps TRBD1 as D (5 bases). Trimming removed 7 bases from V and 7 bases from J, with 14 bases in between. The CDR3 totals 14 residues. CDR1 and CDR2 from the germline V gene are SNHLY and FYNNEI. The CDR3 bases are TGTGCCAGCAACAGACAGCTAACAAATTCACCCCTCCACTTT. This sequence encodes CASNRQLTNSPLHF.

The chain combines TRBV9 with TRBJ1-2; no clear D. The CDR3 runs to 12 residues. Trimming stripped 4 bases from V and 6 bases from J, with 10 bases between. The germline gives CDR1 SGDLS, CDR2 YYNGEE. This CDR3 reads CASSSSEDGYTF. CDR3 DNA sequence: TGTGCCAGCAGCTCCTCAGAAGATGGCTACACCTTC.

The gene calls are TRBV11-2 and TRBJ2-3, with D hard to call. This CDR3 comprises 12 residues. Trimming cost V 5 bases and J 2 bases, with 5 bases left between them. The germline gives CDR1 SGHAT, CDR2 FQNNGV. CDR3 region: CASSPYTDTQYF. Here the CDR3 DNA reads TGTGCCAGCAGCCCGTACACAGATACGCAGTATTTT.

The chain uses TRBV7-2 and TRBJ2-7; no reliable D call. The CDR3 is made up of 14 amino acids. V was clipped by 4 bases and J by 9 bases, with 19 bases between them. Germline V gene lookup returns CDR1 SGHTA and CDR2 FQGNSA. As DNA, the CDR3 is TGTGCCAGCAGCTCCTACCTTCCAGAGTCGGGGCAGTACTTC. Translation: CASSSYLPESGQYF.

V and J are TRBV28 and TRBJ1-6; a possible D gene is TRBD1 (5 bases). Germline V lookup: CDR1 MDHEN, CDR2 SYDVKM. The CDR3 length is 15 residues. Trimming pared 1 base from V and 6 bases from J, leaving 10 bases between. The CDR3 here is CASSLSGQGNSPLHF. In DNA form, the CDR3 reads TGTGCCAGCAGTTTATCCGGCCAGGGTAATTCACCCCTCCACTTT.

This clone was detected only a few times. The chain has TRBV27 and TRBJ2-7; 12 bases fit TRBD2. CDR3 length: 15 amino acids. The V gene end was trimmed by 7 bases and the J gene end by 5 bases; junction bases not matched to a gene: 9. Germline CDR1 MNHEY, CDR2 SMNVEV (reference sequence). The CDR3 sequence is CASNLLAGGHHEQYF. The CDR3 nucleotides read TGTGCCAGCAACCTACTAGCGGGAGGACACCACGAGCAGTACTTC.

This chain connects TRBV18 to TRBJ2-1, with 8 nucleotides matching TRBD2. J lost 4 bases, V lost 3 bases, and 2 bases had no gene match. This CDR3 has 14 amino acids. Germline V gene sequence: CDR1 KGHSH, CDR2 LQKENI. The chain's CDR3 is CASSPGLDYNEQFF. CDR3 bases: TGTGCCAGCTCACCGGGACTAGATTACAATGAGCAGTTCTTC.

The gene calls are TRBV4-1 and TRBJ2-2; 9 positions agree with TRBD1. Trimming took 4 bases from V and 5 from J; bases not matched to a gene: 5. CDR3 length: 15 residues. The germline gives CDR1 MGHRA, CDR2 YSYEKL. CDR3 sequence (DNA): TGCGCCAGCAGCCCAAGACAGGGGGATACCGGGGAGCTGTTTTTT. It is translated as CASSPRQGDTGELFF.

About this clone itself: At one of its ends the junction is not consistent with the germline gene, which may arise from a read error. The chain recombines TRBV9 with TRBJ2-7; 10 positions match TRBD2. This CDR3 region has 16 residues. Per the germline V gene, CDR1 is SGDLS and CDR2 is YYNGEE. The CDR3 here is CASSVDEAGGPLAAHF. CDR3 DNA: TGTGCCAGCAGCGTAGATGAAGCGGGAGGGCCCCTGGCGGCGCACTTC.